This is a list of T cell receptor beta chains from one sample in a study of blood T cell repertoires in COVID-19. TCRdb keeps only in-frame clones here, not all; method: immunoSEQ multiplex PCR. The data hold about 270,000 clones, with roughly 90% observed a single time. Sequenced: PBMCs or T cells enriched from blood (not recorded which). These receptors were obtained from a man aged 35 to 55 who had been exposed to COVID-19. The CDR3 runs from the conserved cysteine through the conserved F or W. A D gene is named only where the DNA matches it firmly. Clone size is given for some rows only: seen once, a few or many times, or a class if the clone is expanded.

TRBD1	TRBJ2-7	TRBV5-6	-	CASTEDRVYEQYF	TGTGCCAGCACAGAGGACAGGGTCTACGAGCAGTACTTC
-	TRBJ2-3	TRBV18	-	CASTPTSSTDTQYF	TGTGCCAGCACCCCGACTAGTTCGACAGATACGCAGTATTTT
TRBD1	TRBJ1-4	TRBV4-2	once	CASSQLDRVGTNEKLFF	TGTGCCAGCAGCCAACTTGACAGGGTTGGCACTAATGAAAAACTGTTTTTT
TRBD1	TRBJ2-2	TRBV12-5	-	CASATTGGNTGELFF	TGTGCTAGTGCCACGACAGGGGGTAACACCGGGGAGCTGTTTTTT
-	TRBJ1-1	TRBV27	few	CASSSVRGGVENTEAFF	TGTGCCAGCAGCTCCGTGAGGGGGGGCGTTGAGAACACTGAAGCTTTCTTT
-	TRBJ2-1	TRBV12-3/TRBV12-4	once	CASTRAEDNEQFF	TGTGCCAGCACTAGGGCGGAGGACAATGAGCAGTTCTTC
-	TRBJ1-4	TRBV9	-	CASSVAGVTNEKLFF	TGTGCCAGCAGCGTCGCGGGGGTAACTAATGAAAAACTGTTTTTT
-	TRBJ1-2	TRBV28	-	CASSLLGGFNYGYTF	TGTGCCAGCAGTTTATTAGGGGGATTTAACTATGGCTACACCTTC
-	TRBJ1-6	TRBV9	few	CASSVSQNNSPLHF	TGTGCCAGCAGCGTAAGTCAGAACAATTCACCCCTCCACTTT
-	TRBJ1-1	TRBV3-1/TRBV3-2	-	CASSPKQTGTEAFF	TGTGCCAGCAGCCCAAAACAGACAGGCACTGAAGCTTTCTTT
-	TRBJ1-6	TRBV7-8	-	CASSLRGGTLYNSPLHF	TGTGCCAGCAGCTTGAGGGGGGGGACACTTTATAATTCACCCCTCCACTTT
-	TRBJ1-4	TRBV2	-	CASSGSAGTNEKLFF	TGTGCCAGCAGTGGGTCGGCCGGGACTAATGAAAAACTGTTTTTT
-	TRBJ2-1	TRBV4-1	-	CASSQGGGGYNEQFF	TGCGCCAGCAGCCAAGGAGGGGGTGGGTACAATGAGCAGTTCTTC
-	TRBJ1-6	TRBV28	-	CASSLSGRGLSPLHF	TGTGCCAGCAGTTTAAGCGGACGGGGGTTATCACCCCTCCACTTT
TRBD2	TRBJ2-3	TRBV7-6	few	CASSFGTSGTSTDTQYF	TGTGCCAGCAGCTTTGGGACTAGCGGGACTAGCACAGATACGCAGTATTTT
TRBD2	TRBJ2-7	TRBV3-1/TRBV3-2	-	CASRGSGGTYEQYF	TGTGCCAGCCGCGGGAGCGGGGGAACCTACGAGCAGTACTTC
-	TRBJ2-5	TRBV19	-	CASSNVRETQYF	TGTGCCAGTAGTAACGTTCGGGAGACCCAGTACTTC
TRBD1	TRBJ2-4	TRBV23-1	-	CASSQGTASAKNIQYF	TGCGCCAGCAGTCAAGGGACAGCTTCAGCCAAAAACATTCAGTACTTC
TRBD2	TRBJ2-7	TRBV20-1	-	CSASPGLGYEQYF	TGCAGTGCTAGTCCGGGACTAGGCTACGAGCAGTACTTC
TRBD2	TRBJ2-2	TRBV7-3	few	CASSSSGLAANTGELFF	TGTGCCAGCAGCTCCTCCGGACTAGCGGCGAACACCGGGGAGCTGTTTTTT
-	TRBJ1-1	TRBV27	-	CASSLIDLNTEAFF	TGTGCCAGCAGTTTAATAGATTTGAACACTGAAGCTTTCTTT
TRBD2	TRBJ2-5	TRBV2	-	CASCKTSGGQETQYF	TGTGCCAGCTGTAAGACTAGCGGGGGTCAAGAGACCCAGTACTTC
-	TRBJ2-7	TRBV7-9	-	CASSLASDRYYEQYF	TGTGCCAGCAGCTTAGCGTCCGACAGATACTACGAGCAGTACTTC
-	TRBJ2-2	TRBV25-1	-	CASSESVPGELFF	TGTGCCAGCAGTGAATCAGTCCCCGGGGAGCTGTTTTTT
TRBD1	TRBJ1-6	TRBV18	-	CASSPQGQYNSPLHF	TGTGCCAGCTCACCACAGGGACAGTATAATTCACCCCTCCACTTT
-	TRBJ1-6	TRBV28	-	CASSNLPSNSPLHF	TGTGCCAGCAGCAACCTACCTTCCAATTCACCCCTCCACTTT
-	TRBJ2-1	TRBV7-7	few	CASSLADGNNEQFF	TGTGCCAGCAGCTTAGCGGACGGGAATAATGAGCAGTTCTTC
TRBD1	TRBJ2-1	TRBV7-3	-	CASSPGQGSYNEQFF	TGTGCCAGCAGCCCCGGACAGGGGAGCTACAATGAGCAGTTCTTC
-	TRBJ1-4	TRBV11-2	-	CASSSRPRGPEKLFF	TGTGCCAGCAGCTCAAGGCCCAGGGGCCCTGAAAAACTGTTTTTT
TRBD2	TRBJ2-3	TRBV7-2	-	CASSPRLAMYTDTQYF	TGTGCCAGCAGCCCTAGACTAGCGATGTACACAGATACGCAGTATTTT
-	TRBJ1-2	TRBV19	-	CASSFRQNYGYTF	TGTGCCAGTAGCTTTCGACAGAACTATGGCTACACCTTC
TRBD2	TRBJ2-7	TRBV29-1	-	CSVRTSGIYEQYF	TGCAGCGTTCGGACTAGCGGGATCTACGAGCAGTACTTC
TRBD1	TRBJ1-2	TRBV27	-	CASSAQGGIYGYTF	TGTGCCAGCAGTGCCCAGGGGGGAATCTATGGCTACACCTTC
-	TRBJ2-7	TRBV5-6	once	CASSLGPGPGYEQYF	TGTGCCAGCAGCTTGGGCCCAGGCCCAGGCTACGAGCAGTACTTC
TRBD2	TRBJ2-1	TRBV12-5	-	CASGLVLAGGYGNEQFF	TGTGCTAGTGGTTTGGTACTAGCGGGAGGGTACGGCAATGAGCAGTTCTTC
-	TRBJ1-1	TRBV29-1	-	CSCESNTEAFF	TGCAGTTGTGAGTCGAACACTGAAGCTTTCTTT
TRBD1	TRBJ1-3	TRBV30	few	CAWFTEGAQGSRSGNTIYF	TGTGCCTGGTTTACCGAAGGAGCACAGGGGTCTCGCTCTGGAAACACCATATATTTT
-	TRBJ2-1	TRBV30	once	CAWSGDNEQFF	TGTGCCTGGAGCGGGGACAATGAGCAGTTCTTC
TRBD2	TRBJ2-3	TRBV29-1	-	CSVGKREGGTDTQYF	TGCAGCGTGGGGAAACGGGAGGGAGGAACAGATACGCAGTATTTT
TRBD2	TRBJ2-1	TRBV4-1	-	CASSPSLAGGPYNEQFF	TGCGCCAGCAGCCCTTCCTTAGCGGGAGGCCCCTACAATGAGCAGTTCTTC
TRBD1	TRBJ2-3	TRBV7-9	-	CASSLGQIITDTQYF	TGTGCCAGCAGCCTGGGACAGATAATTACAGATACGCAGTATTTT
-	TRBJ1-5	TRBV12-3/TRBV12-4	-	CASSLRGNQPQHF	TGTGCCAGCAGTTTACGGGGTAATCAGCCCCAGCATTTT
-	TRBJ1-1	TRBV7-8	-	CASSSRLTSGTEAFF	TGTGCCAGCAGCTCAAGACTGACGTCGGGCACTGAAGCTTTCTTT
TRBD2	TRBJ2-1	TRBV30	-	CAWSVLGTSGLYNEQFF	TGTGCCTGGAGTGTACTAGGGACTAGCGGGCTATACAATGAGCAGTTCTTC
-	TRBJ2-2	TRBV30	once	CAWSVQSPGELFF	TGTGCCTGGAGTGTACAATCCCCCGGGGAGCTGTTTTTT
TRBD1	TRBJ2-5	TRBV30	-	CAWTRGTGDQETQYF	TGTGCCTGGACCAGAGGGACAGGGGATCAAGAGACCCAGTACTTC